The sequence of this T cell receptor (beta chain) was determined in a study of graft-versus-host responses after intestinal transplantation. A word on this clone: Its specificity is unknown.

Per germline, CDR1 SEHNR and CDR2 FQNEAQ (reference sequence). CDR3 length equals 15 residues. Trimming removed 4 bases at V and 0 bases at J, with 9 bases between. Profiling relied on immunoSEQ multiplex PCR, and the TCRdb table lists in-frame clones only, not all of them. The sample lists about 84,000 clones; less than 95% were seen once. This chain links TRBV7-9 with TRBJ2-2; D may be TRBD1 (5 bases). Sequencing used unstimulated CD4+ T cells sorted from spleen or lymph node cells, obtained before transplant. The TCR comes from a human donor who was the organ donor for an intestinal transplant. Here the CDR3 reads CASSYDSANTGELFF. The CDR3 DNA reads as TGTGCCAGCAGCTACGACAGCGCGAACACCGGGGAGCTGTTTTTT.